Sequencing of this T cell receptor (beta chain) was carried out in a study of blood T cells in healthy people across ages. Through a sample-barcoded 5' primer and a J-beta primer mix, a second PCR was run for 7 to 11 cycles. TCRdb independently ran MiXCR on the 5' RACE reads; one entry per CDR3 protein. The sample includes 1.8 million or so distinct CDR3 sequences, roughly two fifths of them seen just once. Germline CDR1 reads KGHSH; CDR2 reads LQKENI. Trimming took off 5 bases at V and 2 bases at J, with 10 bases between the two ends. The CDR3 loop spans 15 amino acids. With regard to this clonotype: A much larger clone is a single base away; this may be a read error.

The sample consisted of blood. V and J are TRBV18 and TRBJ2-6, with D tentatively TRBD1 or TRBD2 (5 bases each). The source of this sequence is a human donor in good health. CDR3 sequence reads: CASSGTLPGANVLTF. The CDR3 DNA is TGTGCCAGCTCAGGGACCCTCCCTGGGGCCAACGTCCTGACTTTC.